The rows below give T cell receptor beta chains drawn from one sample of a study of blood T cell repertoires in COVID-19. Sequenced by immunoSEQ multiplex PCR; TCRdb stores in-frame clones only, minus some. The data contain roughly 120,000 clones, about two thirds of them singletons. Sequenced material: peripheral blood. The source is a human donor with acute or convalescent COVID-19. The donor label of this sample is uncertain. Both conserved end residues are part of each CDR3. The order of the fields is D gene, J gene, V gene, clone size, CDR3 DNA, CDR3 protein. D genes are given only for firm matches. Not all rows give a size; the values are once, few, many and, for expanded clones, a class.

TRBD1	TRBJ1-1	TRBV6-5	-	TGTGCCAGCAGCCCCAGGGGGTCTGACACTGAAGCTTTCTTT	CASSPRGSDTEAFF
-	TRBJ2-1	TRBV20-1	-	TGCAGTGCTAGTCGGGGGGCTCCTCGCAATGAGCAGTTCTTC	CSASRGAPRNEQFF
TRBD1	TRBJ1-4	TRBV2	-	TGTGCCAGCAGTGAATTCCGGGACAGGGTTGAAAAACTGTTTTTT	CASSEFRDRVEKLFF
-	TRBJ2-3	TRBV19	-	TGTGCCAGTAGTAGCAAAGGGACTAGCACAGATACGCAGTATTTT	CASSSKGTSTDTQYF
TRBD2	TRBJ2-1	TRBV5-8	-	TGTGCCAGCAGACATAGCGGGGGGGCGTTCTACAATGAGCAGTTCTTC	CASRHSGGAFYNEQFF
TRBD2	TRBJ2-3	TRBV11-3	-	TGTGCCAGCAGCCAGCGGGGGGGTGGCACAGATACGCAGTATTTT	CASSQRGGGTDTQYF
-	TRBJ1-1	TRBV30	few	TGTGCCTGGACTTATCGAGACAGAAACACTGAAGCTTTCTTT	CAWTYRDRNTEAFF
TRBD1	TRBJ2-1	TRBV10-3	few	TGTGCCATCAGACAGGGGGCGAATTCCAATGAGCAGTTCTTC	CAIRQGANSNEQFF
-	TRBJ1-2	TRBV7-2	once	TGTGCCAGCAGCTCAGTCGTGGGCGACTATGGCTACACCTTC	CASSSVVGDYGYTF
-	TRBJ1-2	TRBV12-3/TRBV12-4	-	TGTGCCAGCAGCCTAACAGGGGGCTACACCTTC	CASSLTGGYTF
-	TRBJ1-5	TRBV2	-	TGTGCCAGCAGGTCCTCGAGCAATCAGCCCCAGCATTTT	CASRSSSNQPQHF
-	TRBJ1-2	TRBV5-8	-	TGTGCCAGCAGCTTGACCCAGGGTCGGAGTAACTATGGCTACACCTTC	CASSLTQGRSNYGYTF
TRBD2	TRBJ2-3	TRBV5-1	-	TGCGCCAGCAGCTCGGGAGGGGGAACCACAGATACGCAGTATTTT	CASSSGGGTTDTQYF
TRBD1	TRBJ2-5	TRBV5-1	-	TGCGCCAGCAGCTGGGGGACAGGGGTCCAAGAGACCCAGTACTTC	CASSWGTGVQETQYF
TRBD1	TRBJ2-5	TRBV6-6	once	TGTGCCAGCAGTACCGCCGGGACAGGGAGTCGCGAGACCCAGTACTTC	CASSTAGTGSRETQYF
-	TRBJ2-3	TRBV30	-	TGTGCCTGGATGGACAGAGGTAACACAGATACGCAGTATTTT	CAWMDRGNTDTQYF
TRBD1	TRBJ1-2	TRBV19	-	TGTGCCAGTAGTGAGGGGGCGAACTATGGCTACACCTTC	CASSEGANYGYTF
TRBD1	TRBJ2-3	TRBV24-1	few	TGTGCCACTCAGACAGGGGGCACAGATACGCAGTATTTT	CATQTGGTDTQYF
-	TRBJ1-1	TRBV11-2	-	TGTGCCAGCAGCTTAGTGGGGGGCGGGAGGAACCCTATGAACACTGAAGCTTTCTTT	CASSLVGGGRNPMNTEAFF
-	TRBJ1-2	TRBV6-6	-	TGTGCCAGCAGTCATGACCCGCTCGGGGGCTACACCTTC	CASSHDPLGGYTF
-	TRBJ2-3	TRBV4-1	-	TGCGCCAGCAGCCAAGGGCGCAGGGGCACGAATACGCAGTATTTT	CASSQGRRGTNTQYF
-	TRBJ1-6	TRBV11-1	-	TGTGCCAGCAGCTTTGAACAGGGCCAGAATTCACCCCTCCACTTT	CASSFEQGQNSPLHF
-	TRBJ2-2	TRBV3-1/TRBV3-2	many	TGTGCCGCGGAGGGGCCCCTCCAACTGTTTTTT	CAAEGPLQLFF
-	TRBJ2-1	TRBV5-4	-	TGTGCCAGCAGCTTCAGGGGTTGGGAGCAGTTCTTC	CASSFRGWEQFF
-	TRBJ2-2	TRBV2	-	TGTGCCAGCAAAAATCAGGGGTCGGGCACCGGGGAGCTGTTTTTT	CASKNQGSGTGELFF
-	TRBJ2-3	TRBV30	-	TGTGCCTGGAGCAGAGGTTCTAGCACAGATACGCAGTATTTT	CAWSRGSSTDTQYF
-	TRBJ1-4	TRBV2	-	TGTGCCAGCAGGAGGAGGGGCCAGCTTGCAACTAATGAAAAACTGTTTTTT	CASRRRGQLATNEKLFF
-	TRBJ2-5	TRBV21-1	-	TGTGCCAGCAGCCGGCAAGGGGGAGAGACCCAGTACTTC	CASSRQGGETQYF
-	TRBJ2-7	TRBV6-5	-	TGTGCCAGCAGTTTGGATGGGCGGCAGTACTTC	CASSLDGRQYF
-	TRBJ2-7	TRBV1	-	TGCACCAGCAGCCAAGTCTCACCCCGGGACACCAAAGCCTACGAGCAGTACTTC	CTSSQVSPRDTKAYEQYF
-	TRBJ1-2	TRBV18	once	TGTGCCAGCTCACAGGGGCTAGGGTATGGCTACACCTTC	CASSQGLGYGYTF
-	TRBJ1-3	TRBV19	many	TGTGCCAGTAGTGACAGAAGAAACACCATATATTTT	CASSDRRNTIYF
TRBD1	TRBJ1-6	TRBV5-1	once	TGCGCCAGCAGCCACCGGGACAGGGGGAGATCACCCCTCCACTTT	CASSHRDRGRSPLHF
TRBD2	TRBJ2-1	TRBV4-1	-	TGCGCCAGCAGCCAAGTTTTAGCGGGGGTATACAATGAGCAGTTCTTC	CASSQVLAGVYNEQFF
TRBD2	TRBJ2-7	TRBV5-8	few	TGTGCCAGCGCGAATGAGCGGGGGTGGCCCTACGAGCAGTACTTC	CASANERGWPYEQYF
TRBD1	TRBJ1-2	TRBV7-8	few	TGTGCCAGCAGCTGGAGGGACAGGGTGGACTATGGCTACACCTTC	CASSWRDRVDYGYTF
TRBD2	TRBJ2-3	TRBV7-9	once	TGTGCCTCTGCGGGGGTCACAGATACGCAGTATTTT	CASAGVTDTQYF
-	TRBJ1-1	TRBV5-1	-	TGCGCCAGCAGTATGAGGGGAGGGGCAAACACTGAAGCTTTCTTT	CASSMRGGANTEAFF
TRBD1	TRBJ2-1	TRBV19	few	TGTGCCAGTAGTATACGGATGAACCGGGACAGGGGGCGGGTCTACAATGAGCAGTTCTTC	CASSIRMNRDRGRVYNEQFF
-	TRBJ1-6	TRBV18	-	TGTGCCAGCTCACCTACCACAGGAAATAATTCACCCCTCCACTTT	CASSPTTGNNSPLHF
-	TRBJ1-2	TRBV6-6	-	TGTGCCAGCAGTTCCCCGAGGACGGGGGATGGCTACACCTTC	CASSSPRTGDGYTF
TRBD2	TRBJ2-4	TRBV18	-	TGTGCCAGCTCAGTAGCGGGCGCCGGTCAAAACATTCAGTACTTC	CASSVAGAGQNIQYF
TRBD2	TRBJ2-1	TRBV6-1	-	TGTGCCAGCAGTGAAAGGTTAGCGGGGTACGGTGAGCAGTTCTTC	CASSERLAGYGEQFF
-	TRBJ1-2	TRBV5-1	-	TGCGCCAGCAGCTTGGAAGGGGCTCTCGGCTACACCTTC	CASSLEGALGYTF
-	TRBJ2-1	TRBV24-1	many	TGTGCCACCAGTGATCCAGGGATCAATGAGCAGTTCTTC	CATSDPGINEQFF
TRBD1	TRBJ1-3	TRBV7-4	-	TGTGCCAGCAGCTTAGCACAGGGGCGGGTAGGAAACACCATATATTTT	CASSLAQGRVGNTIYF
-	TRBJ2-3	TRBV12-5	-	TGTGCTAGTGGTTTGGTACGGGTGGCAGATACGCAGTATTTT	CASGLVRVADTQYF
-	TRBJ2-6	TRBV6-5	few	TGTGCCAGCAGGCCAGGGCCTGGGGCCAACGTCCTGACTTTC	CASRPGPGANVLTF
TRBD2	TRBJ2-3	TRBV29-1	-	TGCAGCGTCCCGGGACTAGCGGGACCCACAGATACGCAGTATTTT	CSVPGLAGPTDTQYF
TRBD1	TRBJ1-1	TRBV30	few	TGTGCCTGGAGGGCAGGGGGGCTCAACACTGAAGCTTTCTTT	CAWRAGGLNTEAFF
TRBD1	TRBJ2-7	TRBV18	-	TGTGCCAGCTCACCACGACGACAGGGAAGCTCCTACGAGCAGTACTTC	CASSPRRQGSSYEQYF
-	TRBJ2-2	TRBV6-1	medium-sized	TGTGCCAGCAGTGAACACAGGGACACCGGGGAGCTGTTTTTT	CASSEHRDTGELFF
TRBD2	TRBJ2-3	TRBV6-5	-	TGTGCCGGGAGGGAGGAGAGCACAGATACGCAGTATTTT	CAGREESTDTQYF
-	TRBJ1-1	TRBV7-8	-	TGTGCCAGCAGCCAACAGGGAGGGGTCACTGAAGCTTTCTTT	CASSQQGGVTEAFF
TRBD1	TRBJ2-7	TRBV5-1	-	TGCGCCAGCAGGATACAGGGGAACTACGAGCAGTACTTC	CASRIQGNYEQYF
TRBD1	TRBJ1-2	TRBV5-1	-	TGCGCCAGCAGCTTGTCGACAGGGACTGACTATGGCTACACCTTC	CASSLSTGTDYGYTF
TRBD1	TRBJ2-3	TRBV19	-	TGTGCCAGTAGTCGGACAGGGTACGGCACAGATACGCAGTATTTT	CASSRTGYGTDTQYF
TRBD1	TRBJ1-2	TRBV19	-	TGTGCCAGTAGTCCCCGGGACAGACCCTATGGCTACACCTTC	CASSPRDRPYGYTF
TRBD2	TRBJ2-1	TRBV12-5	-	TGTGCTAGTGGTTTGGTAGGCGGGTCCGGGGGGGAGCAGTTCTTC	CASGLVGGSGGEQFF
-	TRBJ2-1	TRBV14	-	TGTGCCAGCAGCCAAGAATTCAGGGTTGACAATGAGCAGTTCTTC	CASSQEFRVDNEQFF